This T cell receptor beta chain comes out of a study of CD8 T cells in Susac syndrome. An input of about 0.5 to 1 ug of RNA was subjected to reverse transcription using random hexamers. The method of amplification for TCR beta CDR3 was immunoSEQ multiplex PCR, covering 54 Vbeta and 13 Jbeta. Each CDR3 protein is one row after TCRdb ran MiXCR on the immunoSEQ multiplex PCR reads. This sample has about 300,000 distinct CDR3 sequences, with roughly 90% found just once. Germline values: CDR1 SQVTM, CDR2 ANQGSEA. V was clipped by 3 bases and J by 0 bases, with 18 bases between them. CDR3 length: 17 amino acids.

The rearrangement joins TRBV29-1 to TRBJ2-1, with D tentatively TRBD2 (6 bases). The receptor was isolated from a human donor with multiple sclerosis. Material for sequencing was CD8+ T cells from PBMCs. CDR3 loop: CSVDRTTAISSYNEQFF. The CDR3 coding sequence is TGCAGCGTTGATCGGACTACGGCAATTAGCTCCTACAATGAGCAGTTCTTC.